Below are 15 T cell receptor beta chains sequenced from a single sample in a study of CD8 T cells in Susac syndrome. The authors reverse transcribed roughly 0.5 to 1 ug RNA with random hexamers. Using its own MiXCR run on the immunoSEQ multiplex PCR reads, TCRdb lists one record per CDR3 protein. The sample has roughly 200,000 distinct CDR3 sequences, over 90% seen once. Material: CD4+ T cells from PBMCs. The receptors originated from a human donor with Susac syndrome.

V gene TRBV7-9 combines with J gene TRBJ2-3, with D tentatively TRBD2 (5 bases). Trimming pared 3 bases from V and 3 bases from J, leaving 10 bases between. The length of the CDR3 is 14 residues. Germline V gene data show CDR1 as SEHNR and CDR2 as FQNEAQ (reference sequence). CDR3 loop: CASSLRAKTDTQYF. CDR3 DNA sequence: TGTGCCAGCAGCTTGCGGGCTAAGACAGATACGCAGTATTTT. Variable domain in full (rest from reference TRBV7-9 and TRBJ2-3): DTGVSQNPRHKITKRGQNVTFRCDPISEHNRLYWYRQTLGQGPEFLTYFQNEAQLEKSRLLSDRFSAERPKGSFSTLEIQRTEQGDSAMYLCASSLRAKTDTQYFGPGTRLTVL.

The V call is TRBV20-1, the J call TRBJ2-2; perhaps D is TRBD1 or TRBD2 (5 bases each). The CDR3 is 14 residues long. CDR1 and CDR2 from the germline V gene are DFQATT and SNEGSKA (reference sequence). V lost 5 bases and J lost 3, with 13 bases in between. The CDR3 protein is CSAYSGRDTGELFF. CDR3 nucleotide sequence: TGCAGTGCTTACTCAGGGAGAGACACCGGGGAGCTGTTTTTT.

V and J are TRBV20-1 and TRBJ1-2; D is undetermined. Germline CDR1 reads DFQATT; CDR2 reads SNEGSKA (reference sequence). V was clipped by 0 bases and J by 2 bases, with 10 bases between them. The CDR3 spans 14 residues. This CDR3 is CSARDQIGNYGYTF. The CDR3 DNA follows: TGCAGTGCTAGAGATCAAATAGGAAACTATGGCTACACCTTC.

The V and J genes are TRBV18 and TRBJ2-3; 8 nucleotides align to TRBD2. CDR1 is KGHSH, CDR2 LQKENI, per germline. The CDR3 has 14 amino acids. V gave up 4 bases and J gave up 5 bases; unmatched junction bases: 5. The CDR3 region has the DNA TGTGCCAGCTCACATGATAGCGGGGAAGATACGCAGTATTTT. Translation: CASSHDSGEDTQYF.

The gene calls are TRBV20-1 and TRBJ1-5, with a weak D call TRBD1 (5 bases). The CDR3 covers 12 residues. V was clipped by 6 bases and J by 9 bases, with 15 bases between them. The germline V gene has CDR1 DFQATT and CDR2 SNEGSKA (reference sequence). In DNA form, the CDR3 reads TGCAGTGCCGACAGACCCGGATTGCCCCAGCATTTT. Translated: CSADRPGLPQHF.

V and J are TRBV6-2 or TRBV6-3 and TRBJ2-7; 10 positions match TRBD2. With 5 bases clipped from V and 5 bases from J, the junction kept 9 bases outside the gene matches. The V gene's germline CDR1 is MNHEY and CDR2 SVGEGT. CDR3 size: 15 residues. The CDR3 here is CASSQTRTSGHEQYF. CDR3 DNA: TGTGCCAGCAGTCAAACTCGGACTAGCGGCCACGAGCAGTACTTC.

This chain joins TRBV20-1 and TRBJ2-7; 8 positions agree with TRBD2. With V trimmed by 0 bases and J by 4 bases, 5 bases remained unmatched. The CDR3 covers 14 residues. The germline CDR1 and CDR2 sequences are DFQATT and SNEGSKA (reference sequence). CDR3 loop: CSARDVAGPYEQYF. The CDR3 region has the DNA TGCAGTGCTAGAGATGTAGCGGGACCTTACGAGCAGTACTTC.

The chain couples TRBV18 to TRBJ2-4, with TRBD2 matching over 11 bases. The CDR3 covers 17 residues. V lost 3 bases and J lost 1; bases outside the gene matches: 5. Germline CDR1 and CDR2: KGHSH and LQKENI. Here the CDR3 reads CASSPGLAEAAKNIQYF. Written as DNA, the CDR3 is TGTGCCAGCTCACCGGGACTAGCGGAGGCGGCCAAAAACATTCAGTACTTC.

The rearrangement joins TRBV15 to TRBJ2-3, with no clear D. The V end lost 3 bases, the J end lost 0 bases, and 10 bases lay between the germline ends. The CDR3 consists of 15 residues. The germline V gene encodes CDR1 LNHNV and CDR2 YYDKDF (reference sequence). CDR3 loop: CATSSVGTSTDTQYF. DNA of the CDR3: TGTGCCACCAGCAGTGTCGGCACAAGCACAGATACGCAGTATTTT.

For the CDR3, the DNA is TGTGCCAGCAGCCGGGCGGGGGCTGGAGGTTACAATGAGCAGTTCTTC. Its translation: CASSRAGAGGYNEQFF. This sequence joins TRBV3-1 and TRBJ2-1; TRBD2 is a possible D gene (7 bases). Germline CDR1 and CDR2: LGHDT and YNNKEL (reference sequence). Trimming shortened V by 4 bases and J by 4 bases, and 17 bases separated the two germline ends. This CDR3 has 16 residues.

The chain carries TRBV20-1 and TRBJ1-1, with 8 bases identical to TRBD1. Germline V gene data show CDR1 as DFQATT and CDR2 as SNEGSKA (reference sequence). With 3 bases clipped from V and 7 bases from J, the junction kept 13 bases outside the gene matches. The CDR3 extends over 15 amino acids. CDR3 residues: CSARRDPGGGGEAFF. CDR3 in DNA: TGCAGTGCTAGGAGGGATCCAGGGGGCGGAGGTGAAGCTTTCTTT.

This sequence joins TRBV30 and TRBJ2-7, with 9 bases identical to TRBD1. Germline CDR1 GTSNPN, CDR2 SVGIG (reference sequence). V dropped 3 bases and J dropped 5; count of bases not matched to a gene: 8. There are 14 residues in the CDR3. The CDR3: CAWRPGTGINEQYF. CDR3 in DNA: TGTGCCTGGAGGCCCGGGACAGGGATAAACGAGCAGTACTTC.

This rearrangement joins TRBV7-2 to TRBJ2-7, with a possible D match to TRBD1 (6 bases). This CDR3 comprises 15 residues. The V end lost 5 bases, the J end lost 1 base, and 15 bases lay between the germline ends. Germline-derived CDR1 and CDR2 are SGHTA and FQGNSA. The CDR3 spells CASSPSIQGSYEQYF. The CDR3, as DNA: TGTGCCAGCAGCCCTAGCATCCAGGGGTCCTACGAGCAGTACTTC.

The J gene is TRBJ1-2, the V gene TRBV7-9; the D gene is possibly TRBD1 (6 bases). CDR1 is SEHNR, CDR2 FQNEAQ, per germline (reference sequence). The CDR3 extends over 15 amino acids. V was clipped by 1 base and J by 5 bases, with 14 bases between them. The CDR3 loop reads CASSLGVGAPYGYTF. The CDR3 DNA reads as TGTGCCAGCAGCTTAGGGGTGGGGGCCCCTTATGGCTACACCTTC. Combining the CDR3 with reference TRBV7-9 and TRBJ1-2 gives the whole variable domain DTGVSQNPRHKITKRGQNVTFRCDPISEHNRLYWYRQTLGQGPEFLTYFQNEAQLEKSRLLSDRFSAERPKGSFSTLEIQRTEQGDSAMYLCASSLGVGAPYGYTFGSGTRLTVV.

This chain links TRBV20-1 with TRBJ1-2; 10 bases are a match to TRBD1. The V gene's germline CDR1 is DFQATT and CDR2 SNEGSKA (reference sequence). With 3 bases clipped from V and 2 bases from J, the junction kept 9 bases outside the gene matches. The CDR3 runs to 16 residues. CDR3 nucleotides: TGCAGTGCTAGCTCGGTGACAGGGGGCGTCAACTATGGCTACACCTTC. This codes for CSASSVTGGVNYGYTF.